A single count supports the clone carrying this TCR beta chain. This CDR3 has 15 amino acids. Trimming at V came to 6 bases and at J to 3 bases, leaving 10 bases not matched to a gene. The germline V gene encodes CDR1 MNHEY and CDR2 SVGAGI. These data originate in a study of blood T cell repertoires in COVID-19. Study-level background: There were acute and convalescent COVID-19 samples, and they came from the United States, Italy and Spain.

Authors' methods: Quantification of nucleated cells was approximated via reference gene primer amplification. Only in-frame clones appear in the TCRdb table, and some are missing; sequencing was by immunoSEQ multiplex PCR. The V and J calls and clone size were taken over from that table, and D and trimming were inferred from the DNA. Of more than 200,000 clones in the sample, approximately 83% are singletons; the top ten hold about 2.5%. The rearrangement links TRBV6-5 to TRBJ1-2, with 7 bases fitting TRBD1. This sequence was found in a woman in her thirties or forties with active or convalescent COVID-19. Sequencing was carried out using peripheral blood. CDR3 loop: CASSPGQDQYYGYTF. Here the CDR3 DNA reads TGTGCCAGCAGCCCCGGACAGGATCAGTACTATGGCTACACCTTC.